This TCR beta chain was captured by sequencing in a study of monozygotic twins with inflammatory bowel disease. Findings of the study overall: Fewer shared clonotypes with others were found in IBD patients than in healthy twins, especially with disease activity. IBD patients carried less diverse TCRbeta repertoires (inverse Simpson) than healthy co-twins.

Roughly 3,800 ng of total RNA went into each TCR library. Amplification used two nested PCRs: 15 to 20 cycles, then about 9 cycles, on TCRalpha/TCRbeta cDNA. TCRdb reanalyzed the 5' RACE reads, giving one entry per CDR3 protein sequence and no DNA. The repertoire shows approximately 300,000 distinct CDR3 sequences; the top ten hold 5.6%. In the case of this clonotype: Its target is not known.

This CDR3 comprises 12 residues. The source is a human donor with ulcerative colitis or Crohn's disease, or a healthy co-twin of an affected twin (not recorded which). The sequenced sample consisted of blood. This chain joins TRBV12-3 or TRBV12-4 and TRBJ1-4; lacking DNA, the TRBD1 call made by TCRdb goes unchecked. The CDR3 protein is CASSLQGEKLFF.